These T cell receptor beta chains were read from a single sample in a study of shared clonotypes between healthy human individuals. Some clones are missing from TCRdb's copy, which holds only in-frame ones; the method was immunoSEQ multiplex PCR. The table lists fewer than 600,000 clones, roughly four fifths of them singletons. Sequenced sample: PBMCs. Source of these receptors: a woman in her thirties or forties in good health. Some clones in this sample may be carry-over from other donors' samples. Both conserved end residues are part of each CDR3. D genes are given only for firm matches. Size values are once, few and many counts, or a class for expanded clones, and some rows have none.

abundance	v_gene	d_gene	j_gene	CDR3aa	CDR3nt
.	TRBV29-1	.	TRBJ2-5	CSLGGHQETQYF	TGCAGCCTCGGAGGGCACCAAGAGACCCAGTACTTC
.	TRBV28	TRBD1	TRBJ1-5	CASSPRQGDQPQHF	TGTGCCAGCAGCCCAAGACAGGGGGATCAGCCCCAGCATTTT
few	TRBV11-2	TRBD2	TRBJ2-7	CASSWGGTLNYEQYF	TGTGCCAGCAGCTGGGGGGGGACCCTAAACTACGAGCAGTACTTC
.	TRBV5-1	.	TRBJ1-4	CASSLVEKLFF	TGCGCCAGCAGCTTGGTTGAAAAACTGTTTTTT
.	TRBV7-7	TRBD1	TRBJ2-1	CASSLNDRGGEQFF	TGTGCCAGCAGCTTGAACGACAGGGGTGGGGAGCAGTTCTTC
.	TRBV28	TRBD2	TRBJ2-7	CASSPYELAGSYEQYF	TGTGCCAGCAGTCCTTACGAACTAGCGGGTTCTTACGAGCAGTACTTC
.	TRBV7-9	.	TRBJ1-2	CASSYDWSYYGYTF	TGTGCCAGCAGCTACGACTGGTCTTACTATGGCTACACCTTC
.	TRBV28	.	TRBJ1-1	CASSSIQHTEAFF	TGTGCCAGCAGTTCGATACAACACACTGAAGCTTTCTTT
.	TRBV5-1	.	TRBJ1-1	CATKTDPNTEAFF	TGCGCCACAAAGACAGACCCGAACACTGAAGCTTTCTTT
.	TRBV29-1	.	TRBJ1-2	CSVDPVTEGYTF	TGCAGCGTTGACCCGGTGACAGAGGGCTACACCTTC
.	TRBV7-9	.	TRBJ1-1	CASSWGAEAFF	TGTGCCAGCAGCTGGGGTGCTGAAGCTTTCTTT
.	TRBV6-1	.	TRBJ2-2	CASSARNTGELFF	TGTGCCAGCAGCGCCCGAAACACCGGGGAGCTGTTTTTT
.	TRBV27	.	TRBJ2-2	CASSYLVHQGNTGELFF	TGTGCCAGCAGTTATTTGGTTCACCAGGGAAACACCGGGGAGCTGTTTTTT
once	TRBV28	TRBD1	TRBJ2-7	CASSPDRGRFHEQYF	TGTGCCAGCAGTCCCGACAGGGGGCGTTTCCACGAGCAGTACTTC
.	TRBV27	TRBD1	TRBJ2-3	CASSTAYRGTDTQYF	TGTGCCAGCAGCACTGCCTACAGGGGTACAGATACGCAGTATTTT
.	TRBV5-1	.	TRBJ1-2	CASSLANPGDGGYTF	TGCGCCAGCAGCTTGGCCAACCCAGGGGACGGTGGCTACACCTTC
once	TRBV15	.	TRBJ1-1	CATSRGAGGNTEAFF	TGTGCCACCAGCAGAGGGGCCGGGGGGAACACTGAAGCTTTCTTT
few	TRBV29-1	TRBD1	TRBJ1-1	CSVSGQGGTGNTEAFF	TGCAGCGTTTCCGGACAGGGTGGTACAGGGAACACTGAAGCTTTCTTT
.	TRBV5-8	.	TRBJ1-5	CASSLPYQPQHF	TGTGCCAGCAGCCTTCCATATCAGCCCCAGCATTTT
few	TRBV11-2	TRBD1	TRBJ2-1	CASSKGQGAPNEQFF	TGTGCCAGCAGCAAAGGCCAGGGGGCACCGAATGAGCAGTTCTTC
.	TRBV15	TRBD1	TRBJ1-5	CATSRGGQGDNQPQHF	TGTGCCACCAGCAGAGGTGGACAGGGCGACAATCAGCCCCAGCATTTT
.	TRBV2	TRBD2	TRBJ2-6	CASSDEGLAGAFSRTNVLTF	TGTGCCAGCAGTGATGAGGGACTAGCGGGAGCCTTTTCAAGGACCAACGTCCTGACTTTC
few	TRBV9	.	TRBJ2-3	CASSAQAYTDTQYF	TGTGCCAGCAGCGCACAGGCGTACACAGATACGCAGTATTTT
.	TRBV5-1	TRBD1	TRBJ2-5	CASSLVGQGGETQYF	TGCGCCAGCAGCTTGGTGGGACAGGGGGGAGAGACCCAGTACTTC
.	TRBV4-1	TRBD2	TRBJ2-3	CASSQGGIRRERSDTQYF	TGCGCCAGCAGCCAAGGGGGGATTAGGCGGGAGAGGTCAGATACGCAGTATTTT
.	TRBV4-3	.	TRBJ1-3	CASSLNLDSGNTIYF	TGCGCCAGCAGCCTTAACCTTGACTCTGGAAACACCATATATTTT
once	TRBV7-7	TRBD2	TRBJ2-5	CASSLAGLAGGGETQYF	TGTGCTAGCAGCTTAGCGGGACTAGCGGGAGGTGGAGAGACCCAGTACTTC
.	TRBV10-3	.	TRBJ2-2	CAISESIGSNTGELFF	TGTGCCATCAGTGAGTCGATAGGGAGCAACACCGGGGAGCTGTTTTTT
.	TRBV7-3	.	TRBJ2-7	CASSSKGQYF	TGTGCCAGCTCATCTAAGGGGCAGTACTTC
.	TRBV21-1	.	TRBJ1-1	CASRGAPRGPEAFF	TGTGCCAGCCGGGGGGCGCCTCGCGGCCCTGAAGCTTTCTTT
.	TRBV30	TRBD2	TRBJ2-7	CAGGWGGRSYEQYF	TGTGCCGGCGGATGGGGGGGACGCTCCTACGAGCAGTACTTC
few	TRBV19	.	TRBJ2-2	CAATNANTGELFF	TGTGCCGCAACGAACGCGAACACCGGGGAGCTGTTTTTT
.	TRBV18	TRBD2	TRBJ2-1	CASSPPGTSGKNEQFF	TGTGCCAGCTCACCACCAGGGACTAGCGGGAAGAATGAGCAGTTCTTC
.	TRBV4-2	TRBD1	TRBJ1-5	CASSQDGTGRNQPQHF	TGTGCCAGCAGCCAGGATGGGACAGGGCGTAATCAGCCCCAGCATTTT
.	TRBV6-1	.	TRBJ2-7	CASSEALGYEQYF	TGTGCCAGCAGTGAAGCGCTGGGGTACGAGCAGTACTTC
many	TRBV25-1	.	TRBJ1-4	CASSVAGNEKLFF	TGTGCCAGCAGTGTAGCGGGGAATGAAAAACTGTTTTTT
.	TRBV6-1	.	TRBJ1-5	CASRGGVNQPQHF	TGTGCCAGCAGGGGGGGCGTCAATCAGCCCCAGCATTTT
.	TRBV28	.	TRBJ1-4	CASSAPRDEKLFF	TGTGCCAGCAGTGCACCCCGGGATGAAAAACTGTTTTTT
.	TRBV7-9	TRBD1	TRBJ2-1	CASSGGQVSEQFF	TGTGCCAGCAGCGGGGGACAGGTGAGTGAGCAGTTCTTC
.	TRBV10-3	TRBD1	TRBJ2-1	CAISESEDRGDNEQFF	TGTGCCATCAGTGAGTCGGAGGACAGGGGTGACAATGAGCAGTTCTTC
.	TRBV19	TRBD1	TRBJ1-2	CASSIGGQAGYTF	TGTGCCAGTAGTATAGGGGGACAGGCTGGCTACACCTTC
many	TRBV28	.	TRBJ2-3	CATRLVADTQYF	TGTGCCACCAGACTAGTGGCAGATACGCAGTATTTT